Below, 29 T cell receptor beta chains from the same sample are listed, as sequenced in a study of blood T cell repertoires in COVID-19. Only in-frame clones appear in the TCRdb table, and some are missing; sequencing was by immunoSEQ multiplex PCR. The data contain tens of thousands of clones, 65% to 90% of them seen just once; the ten biggest clones take up 40% to 45%. Material for sequencing was peripheral blood. These TCRs come from a man aged 80 or over with acute or convalescent COVID-19.

The rearrangement links TRBV6-6 to TRBJ1-6, with TRBD1 identical over 11 bases. V trimming: 2 bases; J trimming: 7 bases; junction bases outside the gene matches: 1. The CDR3 has 15 amino acids. Germline V gives CDR1 MNHNY, CDR2 SVGAGI (reference sequence). CDR3 region: CASSYGTGGNSPLHF. The CDR3 nucleotides read TGTGCCAGCAGTTACGGGACAGGGGGGAATTCACCCCTCCACTTT.

This clone was observed a single time. The rearrangement uses TRBV18 and TRBJ1-3, with 9 bases lining up with TRBD1. The CDR3 consists of 17 residues. Trimming took 4 bases from V and 1 from J; bases not matched to a gene: 8. CDR1 KGHSH and CDR2 LQKENI come from the germline V gene. This CDR3 is CASSHGDRAASGNTIYF. DNA of the CDR3: TGTGCCAGCTCACACGGGGACAGGGCCGCTTCTGGAAACACCATATATTTT. The whole variable domain, filled in from reference TRBV18 and TRBJ1-3, reads NAGVMQNPRHLVRRRGQEARLRCSPMKGHSHVYWYRQLPEEGLKFMVYLQKENIIDESGMPKERFSAEFPKEGPSILRIQQVVRGDSAAYFCASSHGDRAASGNTIYFGEGSWLTVV.

Regarding this clone: Other DNA sequences in the sample encode the same CDR3. The chain carries TRBV24-1 and TRBJ2-3; 10 nucleotides match TRBD1. Looked up from germline, CDR1 is KGHDR and CDR2 is SFDVKD. The CDR3 sequence is 15 residues long. J was trimmed by 4 bases and V by 4 bases; bases with no gene match: 4. CDR3 region: CATSDWTGGADTQYF. The DNA of the CDR3 is TGTGCCACCAGTGACTGGACAGGGGGGGCAGATACGCAGTATTTT.

The chain carries TRBV7-9 and TRBJ1-1, with D possibly matching TRBD1 (6 bases). Germline values: CDR1 SEHNR, CDR2 FQNEAQ (reference sequence). The length of the CDR3 is 12 residues. Trimming took off 5 bases at V and 7 bases at J, with 11 bases between the two ends. The CDR3 reads CASSRQENEAFF. The CDR3 bases are TGTGCCAGCAGCCGACAGGAGAATGAAGCTTTCTTT.

The V gene is TRBV3-1 (or the pseudogene TRBV3-2), the J gene TRBJ1-4; D possibly corresponds to TRBD1 (5 bases). Trimming left V 5 bases short and J 7 bases short, with 17 bases between. Germline V gene data show CDR1 as LGHDT and CDR2 as YNNKEL (reference sequence). CDR3 length: 15 amino acids. The CDR3 DNA reads as TGTGCCAGCAGCGGAGGGCCTGGGGACCTTGAAAAACTGTTTTTT. Amino acid sequence: CASSGGPGDLEKLFF.

The chain recombines TRBV5-1 with TRBJ2-2; D is unclear. The CDR3 is 13 residues long. Between the trimmed V and J ends, which lost 1 base and 2 bases, there was a span of 3 bases. Germline V gene data show CDR1 as SGHRS and CDR2 as YFSETQ. The CDR3 region is CASSLQNTGELFF. CDR3 nucleotide sequence: TGCGCCAGCAGCTTGCAAAACACCGGGGAGCTGTTTTTT.

The chain is built from TRBV19 and TRBJ2-7; D might be TRBD1 (6 bases). Trimming stripped 1 base from V and 3 bases from J, with 10 bases between. Germline CDR1 and CDR2: LNHDA and SQIVND (reference sequence). The CDR3 runs 14 residues. The CDR3 spells CASSIARDNYEQYF. The DNA for the CDR3 is TGTGCCAGTAGTATAGCACGGGACAACTACGAGCAGTACTTC.

This clone was found once. The V gene is TRBV5-1, the J gene TRBJ1-2; 9 bases are shared with TRBD1. This CDR3 is built from 15 residues. The V gene end was trimmed by 2 bases and the J gene end by 2 bases; junction bases not matched to a gene: 4. Germline CDR1 SGHRS, CDR2 YFSETQ. The CDR3 coding sequence is TGCGCCAGCAGCTTCGGCGACAGGGGGAACTATGGCTACACCTTC. Translating gives CASSFGDRGNYGYTF.

The V and J genes are TRBV28 and TRBJ1-3; a possible D gene is TRBD1 (6 bases). CDR3 length: 14 amino acids. In germline, CDR1 is MDHEN, CDR2 SYDVKM. V was trimmed by 5 bases and J by 2 bases, leaving 10 bases between them. In DNA, the CDR3 is TGTGCCAGCAGTCCCGGGGGGCCTGGAAACACCATATATTTT. This encodes CASSPGGPGNTIYF.

This clone has just one count. The V call is TRBV3-1 (or the pseudogene TRBV3-2), the J call TRBJ1-2; 8 bases fit TRBD1. V lost 6 bases, J lost 3 bases, and 3 bases stayed unmatched. This CDR3 comprises 13 residues. In germline, CDR1 is LGHDT, CDR2 YNNKEL (reference sequence). The CDR3 nucleotides read TGTGCCAGCAGGACAGGGGAGGACTATGGCTACACCTTC. Translation: CASRTGEDYGYTF.

V and J are TRBV6-2 or TRBV6-3 and TRBJ2-7; TRBD1 agrees at 10 bases. Losses at the gene ends were 1 base for V and 2 bases for J; bases not matched to a gene: 5. CDR1 and CDR2 (germline): MNHEY, SVGEGT. The CDR3 sequence is 16 residues long. The CDR3 coding sequence is TGTGCCAGCAGTTACTACGGACAGGGGGGGGCCTACGAGCAGTACTTC. Residues: CASSYYGQGGAYEQYF.

This chain joins TRBV27 and TRBJ1-4; no reliable D call. Germline-derived CDR1 and CDR2 are MNHEY and SMNVEV (reference sequence). This CDR3 comprises 12 residues. Between the trimmed V and J ends, which lost 6 bases and 15 bases, there was a span of 17 bases. The CDR3 DNA reads TGTGCCAGCAGAGACTTTGTACTCCTTATGTTTTTT. Translation gives CASRDFVLLMFF.

This chain connects TRBV27 to TRBJ1-4; D is ambiguous. The V gene lost 2 bases and the J gene lost 8 bases, with 15 bases spanning the gap. This CDR3 is 15 amino acids long. Per germline, CDR1 MNHEY and CDR2 SMNVEV (reference sequence). The CDR3 nucleotides read TGTGCCAGCAGTTTAGTCCCCGGGTTTAACGAAAAACTGTTTTTT. Its translation: CASSLVPGFNEKLFF.

This clone was detected only a few times. This chain joins TRBV4-3 and TRBJ1-5; D is perhaps TRBD1 (5 bases). The CDR3 length is 15 residues. Germline CDR1 is LGHNA and CDR2 is YSLEER. Trimming took 0 bases from V and 6 from J, leaving 12 bases between them. The CDR3 sequence: CASSQDGQGGQPQHF. The DNA for the CDR3 is TGCGCCAGCAGCCAAGATGGCCAGGGAGGTCAGCCCCAGCATTTT.

V is TRBV2 and J is TRBJ1-6; 9 bases match TRBD1. This CDR3 has 14 residues. J was trimmed by 10 bases and V by 8 bases; bases with no gene match: 9. CDR1 is SNHLY, CDR2 FYNNEI, per germline. This CDR3 is CASLVQGARSPLHF. Here the CDR3 DNA reads TGTGCCAGCCTTGTACAGGGGGCTCGATCACCCCTCCACTTT.

The chain carries TRBV5-6 and TRBJ1-2, with D perhaps matching TRBD1 (6 bases). Trimming pared 2 bases from V and 0 bases from J, leaving 8 bases between. The CDR3 length is 14 residues. Germline V CDR1 and CDR2: SGHDT, YYEEEE. The chain's CDR3 is CASSFGQPNYGYTF. CDR3 in DNA: TGTGCCAGCAGCTTCGGACAGCCTAACTATGGCTACACCTTC.

This clone was detected only a few times. The chain has TRBV7-9 and TRBJ2-7; weak D call: TRBD2 (6 bases). Trimming removed 2 bases from V and 8 bases from J, with 16 bases in between. From germline, CDR1 is SEHNR and CDR2 FQNEAQ (reference sequence). This CDR3 is built from 14 residues. The CDR3 bases are TGTGCCAGCAGCTTATTTACAGAGGGAGGACAGCAGTACTTC. The encoded protein is CASSLFTEGGQQYF.

The chain carries TRBV5-1 and TRBJ2-5; possibly TRBD1 for D (6 bases). From germline, CDR1 is SGHRS and CDR2 YFSETQ. Trimming cost V 4 bases and J 2 bases, with 12 bases left between them. The CDR3 is 14 residues long. The chain's CDR3 is CASSGDMGQETQYF. DNA for the CDR3: TGCGCCAGCAGCGGGGACATGGGACAAGAGACCCAGTACTTC.

The chain is built from TRBV4-2 and TRBJ2-3; tentative D call: TRBD2 (7 bases). V gave up 1 base and J gave up 4 bases, with 12 bases separating them. The CDR3 spans 15 residues. CDR1 and CDR2 (germline): LGHNA, YNFKEQ. CDR3 residues: CASSQAGGGADTQYF. The CDR3 DNA reads TGTGCCAGCAGCCAAGCGGGGGGCGGGGCAGATACGCAGTATTTT.

This clone was seen once. This rearrangement joins TRBV7-9 to TRBJ1-1; D unclear. Germline-derived CDR1 and CDR2 are SEHNR and FQNEAQ (reference sequence). V was trimmed by 4 bases and J by 1 base, leaving 13 bases between them. There are 15 residues in the CDR3. CDR3 sequence (DNA): TGTGCCAGCAGCTCCACTGCCATTCCGAACACTGAAGCTTTCTTT. Its protein is CASSSTAIPNTEAFF.

This chain uses TRBV14 with TRBJ2-5; the match to TRBD1 covers 9 bases. The CDR3 covers 14 residues. Trimming took 4 bases from V and 5 from J; bases not matched to a gene: 5. CDR1 SGHDN and CDR2 FVKESK come from the germline V gene. The chain's CDR3 is CASSPGTGTETQYF. For the CDR3, the DNA is TGTGCCAGCAGCCCCGGGACAGGGACGGAGACCCAGTACTTC.

The genes are TRBV30 and TRBJ1-2, with TRBD1 identical over 7 bases. The CDR3 is 13 amino acids. Germline CDR1 reads GTSNPN; CDR2 reads SVGIG (reference sequence). The ends lost 2 bases at V and 8 bases at J; junction bases unmatched: 8. CDR3 sequence: CAWSRDRPRGYTF. The CDR3 bases are TGTGCCTGGAGTAGGGACAGACCTCGGGGCTACACCTTC. Full variable domain (outside the CDR3, taken from reference TRBV30 and TRBJ1-2): SQTIHQWPATLVQPVGSPLSLECTVEGTSNPNLYWYRQAAGRGLQLLFYSVGIGQISSEVPQNLSASRPQDRQFILSSKKLLLSDSGFYLCAWSRDRPRGYTFGSGTRLTVV.

The chain carries TRBV19 and TRBJ2-6, with D possibly TRBD2 on 6 matching bases. This CDR3 spans 14 amino acids. Germline assignment: CDR1 LNHDA and CDR2 SQIVND (reference sequence). The germline V and J ends were trimmed by 5 bases and 2 bases, with 7 bases remaining between them. The CDR3 reads CASSPGAGANVLTF. The CDR3 DNA reads as TGTGCCAGTAGTCCGGGGGCTGGGGCCAACGTCCTGACTTTC. The full variable domain, completed using reference TRBV19 and TRBJ2-6, is DGGITQSPKYLFRKEGQNVTLSCEQNLNHDAMYWYRQDPGQGLRLIYYSQIVNDFQKGDIAEGYSVSREKKESFPLTVTSAQKNPTAFYLCASSPGAGANVLTFGAGSRLTVL.

V is TRBV28 and J is TRBJ2-1; D not certain. CDR1 is MDHEN and CDR2 is SYDVKM in the germline V gene. The CDR3 is 14 residues long. V was pared by 8 bases and J by 0 bases, with 11 bases between. This CDR3 reads CASHGSGSYNEQFF. The CDR3 DNA follows: TGTGCCAGCCACGGATCGGGCTCCTACAATGAGCAGTTCTTC. The variable domain in full, with the rest retrieved from reference TRBV28 and TRBJ2-1, is DVKVTQSSRYLVKRTGEKVFLECVQDMDHENMFWYRQDPGLGLRLIYFSYDVKMKEKGDIPEGYSVSREKKERFSLILESASTNQTSMYLCASHGSGSYNEQFFGPGTRLTVL.

The chain employs TRBV7-9 and TRBJ1-1; perhaps TRBD1 as D (6 bases). CDR1 and CDR2 (germline): SEHNR, FQNEAQ (reference sequence). V was shortened by 1 base and J by 0 bases, with 9 bases between the two germline ends. The CDR3 extends over 15 amino acids. This chain's CDR3 is CASSLGQDMNTEAFF. Written as DNA, the CDR3 is TGTGCCAGCAGCTTAGGACAGGACATGAACACTGAAGCTTTCTTT.

The V call is TRBV7-2, the J call TRBJ2-2; 7 bases match TRBD2. Germline values: CDR1 SGHTA, CDR2 FQGNSA. This CDR3 has 15 residues. Trimming at V came to 4 bases and at J to 7 bases, leaving 9 bases not matched to a gene. CDR3 in amino acids: CASSSLAGVGGELFF. CDR3 coding DNA: TGTGCCAGCAGCTCTTTGGCGGGAGTGGGCGGGGAGCTGTTTTTT. Based on the CDR3 plus reference TRBV7-2 and TRBJ2-2, the full variable domain is GAGVSQSPSNKVTEKGKDVELRCDPISGHTALYWYRQSLGQGLEFLIYFQGNSAPDKSGLPSDRFSAERTGGSVSTLTIQRTQQEDSAVYLCASSSLAGVGGELFFGEGSRLTVL.

V gene TRBV7-9 combines with J gene TRBJ2-5; D unresolved. V was cut by 5 bases and J by 3 bases, with 10 bases left in between. This CDR3 contains 13 residues. Germline assignment: CDR1 SEHNR and CDR2 FQNEAQ (reference sequence). CDR3 amino acids: CASSQHDEETQYF. The DNA of the CDR3 is TGTGCCAGCAGCCAACATGATGAAGAGACCCAGTACTTC.

The chain employs TRBV29-1 and TRBJ2-5, with 12 bases aligning to TRBD1. CDR1 and CDR2 from the germline V gene are SQVTM and ANQGSEA. This CDR3 contains 15 residues. V shed 5 bases, J shed 1 base, and the junction held 5 bases outside the gene matches. In DNA, the CDR3 is TGCAGCGTTACCGGGACAGGGGGCTTCCAAGAGACCCAGTACTTC. It translates to CSVTGTGGFQETQYF.

The V call is TRBV5-4, the J call TRBJ2-7; TRBD2 matches at 15 bases. Germline V gene lookup returns CDR1 SGHNT and CDR2 YYREEE (reference sequence). The CDR3 sequence is 17 residues long. V lost 4 bases and J lost 3; bases outside the gene matches: 8. The CDR3: CASSAGLAGGLGYEQYF. As DNA, the CDR3 is TGTGCCAGCAGCGCGGGACTAGCGGGAGGTCTGGGCTACGAGCAGTACTTC.